This TCR beta chain was documented in a study of blood T cells in healthy people across ages. The ends were cut back, 4 bases at V and 6 bases at J, with 8 bases in the middle. This CDR3 region has 11 residues. Germline assignment: CDR1 SQVTM and CDR2 ANQGSEA. The second PCR ran roughly 7 to 11 cycles with a sample-barcoded 5' primer and J-beta primers. Via MiXCR, TCRdb re-called the 5' RACE reads, giving one row per CDR3 protein. This table holds over 1,500,000 distinct CDR3 sequences, about two fifths found once. A word on this clonotype: A much more abundant neighbour one base away suggests this may be a read error.

This chain connects TRBV29-1 to TRBJ2-3; a possible D gene is TRBD1 (5 bases). The sequence came from a human donor in good health. Material: blood. The DNA of the CDR3 is TGCAGCGTTGCCTCAGGGGATACGCAGTATTTT. Residues: CSVASGDTQYF.